One sample yielded the 15 T cell receptor beta chains listed below, sequenced in a study of shared clonotypes between healthy human individuals. TCRdb's copy holds only in-frame clones and misses some; the assay was immunoSEQ multiplex PCR. The table has around 1,100,000 clones, 77% seen once. Specimen: memory CD4+ T cells from PBMCs. Subset given: CD45RA-negative fraction. Every receptor here comes from a man younger than 35 in good health. Some clones in this sample may be carry-over from other donors' samples.

The chain joins TRBV30 to TRBJ2-5; 8 nucleotides align to TRBD1. The DNA end is a closer match to TRBJ2-7, so the J assignment may be wrong. CDR1 GTSNPN and CDR2 SVGIG come from the germline V gene (reference sequence). The CDR3 extends over 15 amino acids. Here the CDR3 reads CAWSDIPGGFYEQYF. The CDR3 region has the DNA TGTGCCTGGAGCGACATACCAGGGGGCTTCTACGAGCAGTACTTC.

With respect to this clone: At one end, the junction sequence differs from germline, possibly due to a read error. The chain joins TRBV29-1 to TRBJ1-2; TRBD1 agrees at 9 bases. Germline CDR1 and CDR2: SQVTM and ANQGSEA. This CDR3 has 13 residues. The CDR3 nucleotides read TGCAGCGTTGAAGGCCCCTACAGGGGGCATAGACACTTC. It yields the protein CSVEGPYRGHRHF.

This clone has just one count. The chain recombines TRBV4-1 with TRBJ2-1; 7 bases agree with TRBD2. Germline CDR1 MGHRA, CDR2 YSYEKL. The length of the CDR3 is 17 residues. V dropped 2 bases and J dropped 2; count of bases not matched to a gene: 9. This CDR3 is CASSQSLAATAYNEQFF. Written as DNA, the CDR3 is TGCGCCAGCAGCCAAAGCCTAGCGGCGACCGCCTACAATGAGCAGTTCTTC.

This rearrangement joins TRBV2 to TRBJ2-2, with 12 bases that match TRBD2. The length of the CDR3 is 17 residues. Germline CDR1 is SNHLY and CDR2 is FYNNEI. Trimming cost V 6 bases and J 8 bases; bases outside gene matches: 13. As DNA, the CDR3 is TGTGCCAGCAGGGGGGCTAGCGGGAGGGCCTTAGAAGGGGAGCTGTTTTTT. Protein: CASRGASGRALEGELFF.

This chain connects TRBV19 to TRBJ2-6; perhaps TRBD2 as D (5 bases). The CDR3 sequence is 15 residues long. Trimming took off 3 bases at V and 0 bases at J, with 6 bases between the two ends. Germline values: CDR1 LNHDA, CDR2 SQIVND (reference sequence). CDR3 coding DNA: TGTGCCAGTAGTATGGGGAGCTCTGGGGCCAACGTCCTGACTTTC. This sequence encodes CASSMGSSGANVLTF.

This rearrangement joins TRBV7-8 to TRBJ2-2; 10 bases are shared with TRBD2. After removal of 8 bases from V and 3 bases from J, the junction contained 9 bases not matched to a gene. This CDR3 has 16 residues. The germline V gene has CDR1 SGHVS and CDR2 FQNEAQ. CDR3 DNA: TGTGCCAGCTCTCCCTCCGGACTAGCGGACACCGGGGAGCTGTTTTTT. It translates to CASSPSGLADTGELFF.

V is TRBV19 and J is TRBJ1-1, with D uncertain. V shed 4 bases and J shed 0 bases, with 12 bases lying between them. The CDR3 has 15 residues. Germline assignment: CDR1 LNHDA and CDR2 SQIVND (reference sequence). The CDR3 DNA is TGTGCCAGTAGTACCGGAAGACTAATGAACACTGAAGCTTTCTTT. It encodes CASSTGRLMNTEAFF.

The chain couples TRBV5-1 to TRBJ1-1; D uncertain. There are 15 residues in the CDR3. The ends were cut back, 2 bases at V and 1 base at J, with 12 bases in the middle. Germline CDR1 is SGHRS and CDR2 is YFSETQ. CDR3 coding DNA: TGCGCCAGCAGCTTTGGACGGATCCCGAACACTGAAGCTTTCTTT. Its translation: CASSFGRIPNTEAFF.

V and J are TRBV4-1 and TRBJ2-2; no clear D gene. Trimming shortened V by 0 bases and J by 4 bases, and 15 bases separated the two germline ends. The CDR3 loop spans 17 amino acids. The germline V gene encodes CDR1 MGHRA and CDR2 YSYEKL. Here the CDR3 reads CASSQEYPGVGTGELFF. The DNA for the CDR3 is TGCGCCAGCAGCCAAGAGTACCCTGGGGTGGGCACCGGGGAGCTGTTTTTT.

This clone turned up a few times. V usage is TRBV6-6 and J usage is TRBJ2-7; D is perhaps TRBD1 (6 bases). CDR3 length: 13 residues. Per germline, CDR1 MNHNY and CDR2 SVGAGI (reference sequence). V lost 2 bases, J lost 5 bases, and 10 bases lay in between. The CDR3: CASSYRGNNEQYF. CDR3 bases: TGTGCCAGCAGTTACAGGGGGAACAACGAGCAGTACTTC.

V usage is TRBV28 and J usage is TRBJ2-7; 8 bases map to TRBD1. This CDR3 comprises 14 residues. After removal of 5 bases from V and 2 bases from J, the junction contained 5 bases not matched to a gene. Germline assignment: CDR1 MDHEN and CDR2 SYDVKM. The CDR3 protein is CASSLTGGAYEQYF. The CDR3 DNA reads as TGTGCCAGCAGTCTCACAGGGGGAGCCTACGAGCAGTACTTC.

The CDR3 loop is CASSARAGVGDTQYF. Written as DNA, the CDR3 is TGTGCCAGCAGCGCCCGGGCGGGAGTAGGGGATACGCAGTATTTT. The chain links TRBV5-4 to TRBJ2-3; 7 bases are shared with TRBD2. The CDR3 loop spans 15 amino acids. The germline V gene encodes CDR1 SGHNT and CDR2 YYREEE (reference sequence). J was trimmed by 6 bases and V by 4 bases; bases with no gene match: 11.

This chain joins TRBV27 and TRBJ1-2, with 10 bases aligning to TRBD1. The CDR3 length is 13 residues. J lost 7 bases, V lost 5 bases, and 4 bases had no gene match. Germline CDR1 reads MNHEY; CDR2 reads SMNVEV (reference sequence). Here the CDR3 DNA reads TGTGCCAGCAGTGACAGGGGGCCAGGTGGCTACACCTTC. Its translation is CASSDRGPGGYTF.

V gene TRBV9 combines with J gene TRBJ1-2; 9 positions agree with TRBD1. The CDR3 runs 13 residues. CDR1 SGDLS and CDR2 YYNGEE come from the germline V gene. V gave up 3 bases and J gave up 7 bases; unmatched junction bases: 4. CDR3 sequence reads: CASSGRDRVGYTF. The CDR3 coding sequence is TGTGCCAGCAGCGGCCGGGACAGGGTTGGCTACACCTTC.

Ten or more counts support this clone. The chain recombines TRBV6-1 with TRBJ2-3; no clear D. The V and J ends lost 2 bases and 3 bases respectively, with 12 bases between them. The CDR3 loop spans 15 amino acids. Germline V gene sequence: CDR1 MNHNS, CDR2 SASEGT. In DNA, the CDR3 is TGTGCCAGCAGTGAACCGGGTGATGGGACAGATACGCAGTATTTT. The encoded protein is CASSEPGDGTDTQYF.